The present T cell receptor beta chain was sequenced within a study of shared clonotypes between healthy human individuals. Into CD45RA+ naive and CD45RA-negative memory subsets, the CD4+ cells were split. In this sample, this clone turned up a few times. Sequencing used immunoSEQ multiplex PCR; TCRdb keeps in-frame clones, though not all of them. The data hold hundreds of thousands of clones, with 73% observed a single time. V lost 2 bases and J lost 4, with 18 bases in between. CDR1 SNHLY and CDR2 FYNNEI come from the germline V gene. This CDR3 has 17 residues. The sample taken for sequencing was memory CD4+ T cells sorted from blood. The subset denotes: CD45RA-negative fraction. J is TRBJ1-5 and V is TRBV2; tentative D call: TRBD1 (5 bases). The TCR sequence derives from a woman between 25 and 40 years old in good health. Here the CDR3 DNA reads TGTGCCAGCAGTGAAAGTTTTGAGGGCTGGGGGAATCAGCCCCAGCATTTT. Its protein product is CASSESFEGWGNQPQHF.